This record concerns one T cell receptor beta chain sequence. Its target is unknown. Clones were sequenced by immunoSEQ multiplex PCR, and TCRdb holds only the in-frame ones, with some missing. The sample contains some 90,000 clones, more than 80% of which appear only once. This entry comes from a study of OX40 agonist ivuxolimab in advanced cancers. Study as a whole: While on treatment, patients had intravenous ivuxolimab at 0.01 to 10 mg/kg every 2 weeks. Broader study findings: The 0.1-3.0 mg/kg partial responders had among the lowest clonal expansion.

Autoimmune disease history or systemic immunosuppression led to patients being barred. Sequenced material: CD4+ or CD8+ T cells sorted from blood, taken in a trial of the OX40 agonist ivuxolimab. The clonotype originates from an adult with an advanced solid tumor such as melanoma, head and neck, liver or kidney cancer.

The CDR3 region is CASSLGTSGETQYF. The DNA for the CDR3 is TGTGCCAGCAGCTTAGGGACTAGCGGAGAGACCCAGTACTTC. This sequence joins TRBV7-2 and TRBJ2-5; 10 nucleotides agree with TRBD2. V dropped 1 base and J dropped 4; count of bases not matched to a gene: 0. Germline V gene data show CDR1 as SGHTA and CDR2 as FQGNSA. This CDR3 spans 14 amino acids.